The sequence of this T cell receptor (beta chain) was determined in a study of shared clonotypes between healthy human individuals (dated by TCRdb to the early 2020s). Turning to the overall study: The cohort included three men and a couple of women between 18 and 49 years of age. Per donor, three plates each were used for CD4 naive and CD4 memory, two for CD8 naive, and one for CD8 memory. To estimate repertoire size and how much clonotypes are shared between individuals, the study performed deep sequencing of blood TCR repertoires from five healthy adults. Libraries were prepared and TCR repertoires were sequenced by different laboratories using diverse techniques, in order to increase sequencing depth and limit assay-specific biases. Between about 0.85 and 9.5 billion PBMCs per donor were obtained by leukapheresis.

Healthy HIV-negative adults with no recently reported acute infections or vaccinations were included as donors. Every donor was a Caucasian adult living in Nashville, Tennessee, USA. CD4+ T cells were enriched by magnetic negative selection; naive cells were then positively selected on CD45RA, and the negative fraction formed the memory subset. After blood collection by leukapheresis, PBMCs were isolated using Ficoll-Histopaque density gradient centrifugation and then cryopreserved in the vapor phase of liquid nitrogen. Analytical flow cytometry was used to check the purity and quantity of each magnetically sorted T cell population. From each sorted fraction, genomic DNA was isolated and quantified by UV absorbance on a Nanodrop 2000c. For this clone: There is no known antigen for this receptor. The record has no base qualities; no much larger clone is one base away. Other nucleotide sequences from this sample produce the same CDR3.

The CDR3, from cysteine to phenylalanine, totals 15 residues. The entry retains the CDR3 DNA only, 45 bases that are in frame from base 1. V and J lose 0 bases and 2 bases, and a span of 10 bases separates them. CDR1 SGHRS and CDR2 YFSETQ are derived from the germline V gene. What the research found in general, with its limitations: Only blood was sampled, and tissue TCR repertoires likely differ from those in blood. Because the study included a small number of donors, the genetic and exposure-history diversity represented was limited. About 4.5% of naive CD4, 3.5% of naive CD8, 2.3% of memory CD4, and about 0.4% of memory CD8 clonotypes were shared across several donors. Naive subsets generally had larger estimated clonotype richness than memory subsets. Pairwise subsampling led to the expectation that sequencing depth would affect the degree of clonotype sharing among donors. Even with the large sequencing depth, rarefaction of the sorted-subset datasets indicated that sequencing was incomplete. Compared with non-shared clonotypes, clonotypes shared by all four sorted-subset donors had higher generation probabilities.

Using the deep immunoSEQ assay, multiplex PCR amplified TCR CDR3 regions from genomic DNA. Extracted genomic DNA from each cell subset was spread evenly across all wells of several immunoSEQ 96-well plates, with each plate serving as a replicate. For sorted subsets, approximately 190 ng of genomic DNA, equivalent to around 30,000 T cell genomes, went into each replicate PCR. Purified libraries were measured with a Qubit 3.0 fluorometer, size-checked on a Bioanalyzer 2100, and measured again with the KAPA Library Quantification kit. Every immunoSEQ 96-well plate was sequenced on a dedicated single-read 150-cycle Illumina NextSeq 550 flow cell. The original pipeline was this. Because the immunoSEQ output held only junctional sequences and lacked quality scores, the filtering could not match the filtering applied to full-length reads. Sequences were annotated with PyIR, a Python wrapper for IgBLAST v1.9, and V/J genes and CDR3 were assigned using IMGT germline references. Reads were filtered out if the reads had weak V/J assignments (E-value above 1e-6), no CDR3, stop codons, out-of-frame junctions, or ambiguous translated residues. V3J clonotypes were defined by identical inferred V gene, J gene, and CDR3 amino acid sequence. To compute the percentage overlap between repertoires, the number of shared unique clonotypes was divided by the size of the smaller repertoire. RTK rarefaction, the Chao1 estimator, and Recon v2.1 estimates of unobserved clonotypes were used to assess repertoire richness. Generation probabilities were computed with OLGA for all TCRbeta clonotypes obtained by the gDNA method from four donors. TCRdb limited this immuneACCESS table to in-frame rearrangements with V and J called. A share of clones is missing; checked studies link under half to unresolved V genes, and the rest is unexplained. V and J calls and clone size are given by that table; D and trimming were obtained from the DNA. This sample comprises 2 million to 2.5 million clones, roughly 93% of them detected only once. The ten largest clones represent about 0.38% of the sample.

The sequencing sample was made of naive CD4+ T cells from PBMCs. The label giving this sample's cell subset or site can be read as: CD45RA+ positively selected. The clonotype originates from a man aged 18 to 29 in good health. Some clones in this sample may be carry-over from other donors' samples. The chain couples TRBV5-1 to TRBJ2-3; the D gene identity is not certain. CDR3 region: CASSLVGPSTDTQYF. Here is the DNA: TGCGCCAGCAGCTTGGTCGGACCGTCCACAGATACGCAGTATTTT.